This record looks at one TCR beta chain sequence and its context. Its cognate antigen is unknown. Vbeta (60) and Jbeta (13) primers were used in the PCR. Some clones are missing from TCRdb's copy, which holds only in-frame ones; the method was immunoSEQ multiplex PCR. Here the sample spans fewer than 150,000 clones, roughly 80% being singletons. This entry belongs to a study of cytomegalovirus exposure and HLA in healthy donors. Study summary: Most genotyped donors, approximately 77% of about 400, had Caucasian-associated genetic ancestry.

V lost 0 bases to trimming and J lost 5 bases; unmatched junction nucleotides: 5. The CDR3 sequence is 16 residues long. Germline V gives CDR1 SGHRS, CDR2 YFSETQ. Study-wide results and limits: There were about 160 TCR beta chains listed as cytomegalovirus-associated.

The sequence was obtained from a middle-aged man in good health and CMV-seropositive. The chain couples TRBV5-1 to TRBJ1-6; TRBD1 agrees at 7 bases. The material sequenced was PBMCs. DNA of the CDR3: TGCGCCAGCAGCTTGGGGACAGGACTAAATAATTCACCCCTCCACTTT. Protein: CASSLGTGLNNSPLHF.